These T cell receptor beta chains were read from a single sample in a study of CD8+ T cells in alopecia areata. Sequenced by immunoSEQ multiplex PCR; TCRdb stores in-frame clones only, minus some. Of 95,000 to 110,000 clones in the sample, 84% were seen once. The sample here was CD8+ T cells sorted from blood, taken at week 24, from a patient treated with tofacitinib. All receptors come from a human donor with alopecia areata. Each CDR3 is given with its conserved first and last residue. The order of the fields is V gene, clone size, D gene, J gene, CDR3 protein, CDR3 DNA. A D gene is named only where the DNA matches it firmly. Size is stated for part of the rows, as once, few or many counts, or as a class when the clone is expanded.

>TRBV19|.|.|TRBJ2-1
CASSIVLGYEQFF
TGTGCCAGTAGTATAGTCTTAGGGTATGAGCAGTTCTTC
>TRBV2|.|.|TRBJ1-6
CATRHSQNSPLHF
TGTGCCACCAGACATAGCCAGAATTCACCCCTCCACTTT
>TRBV7-2|.|.|TRBJ2-7
CASSLAGVLYEQYF
TGTGCCAGCAGCTTGGCGGGTGTCCTCTACGAGCAGTACTTC
>TRBV5-6|.|.|TRBJ2-3
CASSWDTSTDTQYF
TGTGCCAGCAGCTGGGACACCAGCACAGATACGCAGTATTTT
>TRBV5-1|.|.|TRBJ2-7
CASSLESHEQYF
TGCGCCAGCAGCTTGGAGTCTCACGAGCAGTACTTC
>TRBV30|.|TRBD2|TRBJ2-3
CAWSLGLAGTDTQYF
TGTGCCTGGAGTTTGGGGCTAGCGGGAACAGATACGCAGTATTTT
>TRBV2|once|TRBD2|TRBJ2-1
CATIAAGGNEQFF
TGTGCCACCATAGCGGCGGGGGGCAATGAGCAGTTCTTC
>TRBV5-6|.|TRBD1|TRBJ2-4
CASSYGTVNIQYF
TGTGCCAGCAGCTACGGGACAGTAAACATTCAGTACTTC
>TRBV4-1|.|.|TRBJ2-3
CASSQDMGDPADTQYF
TGCGCCAGCAGCCAAGATATGGGCGACCCAGCAGATACGCAGTATTTT
>TRBV30|.|.|TRBJ1-4
CAWSKGQANEKLFF
TGTGCCTGGAGTAAGGGGCAAGCTAATGAAAAACTGTTTTTT
>TRBV4-1|.|.|TRBJ2-7
CASSPYRSSYEQYF
TGCGCCAGCAGCCCTTACAGGAGCTCCTACGAGCAGTACTTC
>TRBV7-6|once|.|TRBJ1-2
CASSSGNGYTF
TGTGCCAGCAGCTCCGGAAATGGCTACACCTTC
>TRBV15|once|.|TRBJ1-5
CATSRDRGRNQPQHF
TGTGCCACCAGCAGAGACAGGGGTCGCAATCAGCCCCAGCATTTT
>TRBV7-9|few|.|TRBJ2-5
CASSVAETQYF
TGTGCCAGCAGCGTAGCGGAGACCCAGTACTTC
>TRBV23-1|.|TRBD1|TRBJ1-4
CASSQLEGTGKLFF
TGCGCCAGCAGTCAATTAGAGGGGACAGGAAAACTGTTTTTT
>TRBV7-3|.|TRBD2|TRBJ2-1
CASSPLAGGQGNEQFF
TGTGCCAGCAGCCCACTAGCGGGGGGCCAGGGGAATGAGCAGTTCTTC
>TRBV30|.|.|TRBJ2-7
CAWSFGYEQYF
TGTGCCTGGAGCTTCGGATACGAGCAGTACTTC
>TRBV27|.|.|TRBJ2-1
CASSSQIGDYNEQFF
TGTGCCAGCAGTTCACAGATAGGGGACTACAATGAGCAGTTCTTC
>TRBV7-2|few|TRBD1|TRBJ2-3
CASSRPGQTDTQYF
TGTGCCAGCAGCCGCCCGGGACAGACAGATACGCAGTATTTT
>TRBV30|.|TRBD2|TRBJ2-1
CAWMSETSGLHNEQFF
TGTGCCTGGATGTCAGAGACTAGCGGGTTACACAATGAGCAGTTCTTC
>TRBV29-1|.|.|TRBJ1-2
CSVPLGGGYTF
TGCAGCGTTCCGCTGGGGGGTGGCTACACCTTC
>TRBV10-3|many|.|TRBJ1-2
CAISDVSNYGYTF
TGTGCCATCAGTGATGTCAGCAACTATGGCTACACCTTC
>TRBV7-2|.|.|TRBJ1-3
CASSLGAGSGNTIYF
TGTGCCAGCAGCTTAGGGGCGGGAAGTGGAAACACCATATATTTT
>TRBV5-1|.|TRBD1|TRBJ2-7
CASSLYNTGDEQYF
TGCGCCAGCAGCTTGTATAACACAGGGGACGAGCAGTACTTC
>TRBV5-1|.|TRBD1|TRBJ1-2
CASSPDRESRHGYTF
TGCGCCAGCAGCCCGGACAGGGAGAGTCGGCATGGCTACACCTTC
>TRBV6-5|.|.|TRBJ2-7
CASSYGQYAEQYF
TGTGCCAGCAGTTACGGACAGTATGCCGAGCAGTACTTC
>TRBV2|.|.|TRBJ1-2
CASRRGGTTLYGYTF
TGTGCCAGCAGGCGCGGCGGGACAACGCTATATGGCTACACCTTC
>TRBV2|.|TRBD1|TRBJ1-1
CAILPGQGAFTEAFF
TGTGCCATACTGCCGGGACAGGGGGCCTTCACTGAAGCTTTCTTT
>TRBV7-2|few|.|TRBJ2-1
CASSLARRLGGGNEQFF
TGTGCCAGCAGCTTAGCGCGGCGATTAGGAGGTGGCAATGAGCAGTTCTTC
>TRBV29-1|.|.|TRBJ1-1
CSVAMGGERTEAFF
TGCAGCGTTGCTATGGGGGGCGAAAGAACTGAAGCTTTCTTT
>TRBV11-2|.|.|TRBJ1-1
CASSLTQGNTEAFF
TGTGCCAGCAGCTTAACCCAGGGGAACACTGAAGCTTTCTTT
>TRBV27|.|.|TRBJ2-3
CASSPERLGASTDTQYF
TGTGCCAGCAGTCCAGAGAGATTAGGGGCCAGCACAGATACGCAGTATTTT
>TRBV7-2|.|.|TRBJ2-1
CASSASLGYRPYNEQFF
TGTGCCAGCAGCGCGTCTTTAGGGTACCGCCCTTACAATGAGCAGTTCTTC
>TRBV28|.|.|TRBJ1-4
CASRPSQGSANEKLFF
TGTGCCAGCAGACCTTCACAGGGTTCAGCTAATGAAAAACTGTTTTTT
>TRBV27|once|TRBD1|TRBJ2-2
CASSISTGGPGELFF
TGTGCCAGCAGTATCTCCACAGGGGGCCCCGGGGAGCTGTTTTTT
>TRBV7-2|.|.|TRBJ1-1
CASSLALGKEAFF
TGTGCCAGCAGCTTAGCCCTTGGCAAGGAAGCTTTCTTT
>TRBV21-1|few|.|TRBJ2-1
CASSKAPSGVAYNEQFF
TGTGCCAGCAGCAAAGCTCCTAGCGGCGTCGCCTACAATGAGCAGTTCTTC
>TRBV7-9|.|.|TRBJ2-7
CASSLAWRGEQYF
TGTGCCAGCAGCTTAGCGTGGCGGGGAGAGCAGTACTTC
>TRBV6-6|.|.|TRBJ2-3
CASSYNGDTQYF
TGTGCCAGCAGTTATAATGGAGATACGCAGTATTTT
>TRBV7-9|once|.|TRBJ1-3
CASRTDGANTIYF
TGTGCCAGTCGGACGGACGGAGCAAACACCATATATTTT